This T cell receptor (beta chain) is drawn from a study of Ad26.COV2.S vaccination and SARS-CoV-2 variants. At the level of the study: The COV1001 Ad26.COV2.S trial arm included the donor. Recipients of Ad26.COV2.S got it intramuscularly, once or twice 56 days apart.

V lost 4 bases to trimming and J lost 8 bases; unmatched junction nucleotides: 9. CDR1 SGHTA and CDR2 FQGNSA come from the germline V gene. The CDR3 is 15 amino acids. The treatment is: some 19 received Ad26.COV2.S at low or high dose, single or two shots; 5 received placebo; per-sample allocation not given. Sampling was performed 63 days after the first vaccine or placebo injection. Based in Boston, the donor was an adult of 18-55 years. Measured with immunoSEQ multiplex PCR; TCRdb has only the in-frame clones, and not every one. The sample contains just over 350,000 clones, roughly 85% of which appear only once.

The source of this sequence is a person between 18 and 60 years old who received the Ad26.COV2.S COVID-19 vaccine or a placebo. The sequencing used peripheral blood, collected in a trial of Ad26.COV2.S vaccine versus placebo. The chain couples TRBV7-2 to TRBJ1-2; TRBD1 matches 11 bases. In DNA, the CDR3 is TGTGCCAGCAGCTCGACCGGGACAGGGGGTAGAGGCTACACCTTC. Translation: CASSSTGTGGRGYTF.